This T cell receptor (beta chain) was sequenced for a study of control samples from healthy donors and cancer patients. The CDR3 has 14 amino acids. Germline V gene lookup returns CDR1 SEHNR and CDR2 FQNEAQ (reference sequence). Trimming cost V 8 bases and J 1 base; bases outside gene matches: 8. The method was immunoSEQ multiplex PCR; TCRdb's version includes in-frame clones alone and lacks a portion of them. The sample comprises 120,000 or so clones, 88% of which are singletons, and roughly 4% rests with the top ten. Sequenced: PBMCs. The TCR comes from an older woman with lung cancer. V usage is TRBV7-9 and J usage is TRBJ2-7, with TRBD1 matching 7 bases. The CDR3 nucleotides are TGTGCCAGCGCGTCGACAGGGAGTTCCTACGAGCAGTACTTC. Residues: CASASTGSSYEQYF.